This T cell receptor beta chain was profiled in a study of blood T cell repertoires in COVID-19 (dated by TCRdb to the early 2020s). Regarding the complete study: Samples from collaborators originated in the United States, Italy and Spain and spanned both the acute and convalescent phases of COVID-19. The material from the prospective study consisted of cDNA or gDNA derived from T cells, B-cell-depleted T cells, or PBMCs. The dataset comprised deeply sampled blood TCRbeta repertoires from subjects exposed to, actively infected with, or recovered from COVID-19. A freely available public database, intended as a resource for researchers studying the immune response to SARS-CoV-2, is where the repertoires were released. The samples were drawn from two sources: the first 160 participants of the ongoing ImmuneRACE study, and fewer than 1,500 subjects contributed by 6 global collaborators. Nearly every sample came with metadata listing a de-identified subject ID, COVID-19 status, age in years and sex. Where HLA class I and class II types were available, the types were taken from metadata supplied by the sample provider, not from assay-based typing.

Results the study describes overall, beyond this receptor: How much clinical and demographic metadata was included differed by source and by participant, and the metadata was provided uncurated.

About this clone itself: This clone's antigen is unknown. It has no much larger one-base neighbor in the sample; base qualities were not kept.

Whole blood was collected in K2EDTA tubes by collaborating institutions according to the institutions' own protocols. For TCRbeta analysis, collaborators shipped samples in one of three forms: frozen whole blood, isolated PBMCs, or DNA extracted from either of those sample types. Spanning cysteine to phenylalanine, the CDR3 consists of 15 amino acids. CDR3 DNA is the only sequence kept; it has 45 bases, read in frame from the first base. The germline V gene provides CDR1 MNHNS and CDR2 SASEGT. V and J are truncated by 2 bases and 7 bases respectively, leaving an intervening sequence of 15 bases. TCRbeta CDR3 regions were amplified from genomic DNA by means of the immunoSEQ Assay, a bias-controlled multiplex PCR. The authors processed their data as follows. Nucleated cell counts per sample were estimated from amplification of reference gene primers within the assay. Sequence reads were collapsed and filtered to measure the absolute abundance of every unique TCRbeta CDR3 rearrangement. For each sample, productive Simpson clonality was calculated as the square root of Simpson's diversity index over productive rearrangements. Held by TCRdb, this immuneACCESS table contains in-frame sequences only and omits some clones. Under half of the omission traces to an unresolved V gene where checked; the cause of the rest is unknown. D and trimming come from the DNA, and the V and J calls and clone size come from that table. The sample yields 88,000 or so clones; over 75% were counted once. Clones ranked in the top ten supply approximately 10% of the sample.

This sequence originates from a human donor in a cohort sampled during active COVID-19. Sequencing input: peripheral blood. In this chain, TRBV6-1 is recombined with TRBJ2-1, with TRBD1 perhaps the D gene, on 6 matching bases. The CDR3 protein: CASSELSQGWNEQFF. The bases are TGTGCCAGCAGTGAATTGAGCCAGGGGTGGAATGAGCAGTTCTTC.